The clone carrying this TCR beta chain was picked up one time. These data come from a study of shared T cell receptors in the human thymus. Data came from immunoSEQ multiplex PCR; TCRdb stores just in-frame clones and leaves some out. The repertoire holds approximately 660,000 clones, around 89% seen once, with about 0.01% in the top ten. The V end lost 2 bases, the J end lost 0 bases, and 12 bases lay between the germline ends. The CDR3 has 16 residues. The V gene's germline CDR1 is SGHTA and CDR2 FQGNSA. In addition, the sample was reused for a study of human thymus T cells.

The TCR originated in a boy younger than two with a congenital heart defect. V gene TRBV7-2 combines with J gene TRBJ2-3; no definite D call. Material for sequencing was thymocytes. The CDR3: CASSLRRSASTDTQYF. In DNA, the CDR3 is TGTGCCAGCAGCTTACGGCGGAGTGCTAGCACAGATACGCAGTATTTT.